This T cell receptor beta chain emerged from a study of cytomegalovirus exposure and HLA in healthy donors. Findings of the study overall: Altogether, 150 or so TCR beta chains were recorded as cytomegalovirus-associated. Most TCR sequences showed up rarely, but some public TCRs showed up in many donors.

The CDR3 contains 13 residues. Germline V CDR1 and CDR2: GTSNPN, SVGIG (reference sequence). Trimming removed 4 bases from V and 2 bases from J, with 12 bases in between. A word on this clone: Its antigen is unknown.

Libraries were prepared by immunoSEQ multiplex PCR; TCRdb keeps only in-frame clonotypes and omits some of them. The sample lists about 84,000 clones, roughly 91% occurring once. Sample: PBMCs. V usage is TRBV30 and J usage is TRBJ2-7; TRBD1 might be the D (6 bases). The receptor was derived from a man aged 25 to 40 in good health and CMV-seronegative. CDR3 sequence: CAWTVDRAYEQYF. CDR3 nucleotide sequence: TGTGCCTGGACCGTGGACAGAGCCTACGAGCAGTACTTC.